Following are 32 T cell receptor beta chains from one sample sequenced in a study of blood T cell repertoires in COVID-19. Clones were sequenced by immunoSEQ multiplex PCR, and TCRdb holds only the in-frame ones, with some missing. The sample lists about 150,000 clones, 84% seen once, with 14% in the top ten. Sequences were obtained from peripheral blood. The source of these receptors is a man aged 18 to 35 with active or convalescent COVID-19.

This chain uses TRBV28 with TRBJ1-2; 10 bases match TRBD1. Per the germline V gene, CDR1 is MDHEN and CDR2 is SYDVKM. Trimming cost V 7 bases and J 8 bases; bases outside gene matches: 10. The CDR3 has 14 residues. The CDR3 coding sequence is TGTGCCAGCACCCGGGACAGGGGTTTTTTGGGCTACACCTTC. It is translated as CASTRDRGFLGYTF.

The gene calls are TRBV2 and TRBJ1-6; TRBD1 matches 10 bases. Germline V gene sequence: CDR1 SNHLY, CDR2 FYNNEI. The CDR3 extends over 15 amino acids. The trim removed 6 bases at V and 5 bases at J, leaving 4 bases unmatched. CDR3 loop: CASRQDRGNNSPLHF. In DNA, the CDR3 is TGTGCCAGCAGGCAGGACAGGGGGAATAATTCACCCCTCCACTTT.

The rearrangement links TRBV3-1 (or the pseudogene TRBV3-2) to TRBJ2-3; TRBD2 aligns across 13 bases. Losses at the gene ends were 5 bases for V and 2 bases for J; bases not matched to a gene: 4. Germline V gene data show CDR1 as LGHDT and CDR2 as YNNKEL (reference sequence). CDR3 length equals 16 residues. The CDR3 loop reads CASSNGLAGATDTQYF. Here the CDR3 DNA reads TGTGCCAGCAGCAACGGACTAGCGGGGGCCACAGATACGCAGTATTTT.

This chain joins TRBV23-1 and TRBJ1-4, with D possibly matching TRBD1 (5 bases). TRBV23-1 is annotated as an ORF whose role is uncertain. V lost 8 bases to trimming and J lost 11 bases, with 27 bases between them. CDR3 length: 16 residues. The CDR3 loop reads CASSHQGKWRYGKLFF. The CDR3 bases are TGCGCCAGCTCTCATCAGGGAAAGTGGCGTTACGGGAAACTGTTTTTT.

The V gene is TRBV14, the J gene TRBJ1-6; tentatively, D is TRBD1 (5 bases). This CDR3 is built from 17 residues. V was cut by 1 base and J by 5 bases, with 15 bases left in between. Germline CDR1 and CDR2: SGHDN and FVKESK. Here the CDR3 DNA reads TGTGCCAGCAGCCAAGGTGCAGGGATTTATGATAATTCACCCCTCCACTTT. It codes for CASSQGAGIYDNSPLHF.

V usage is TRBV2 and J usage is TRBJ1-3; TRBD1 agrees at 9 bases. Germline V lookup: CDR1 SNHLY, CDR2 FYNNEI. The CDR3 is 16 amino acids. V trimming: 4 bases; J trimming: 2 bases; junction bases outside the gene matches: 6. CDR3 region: CASSVGGQGTGNTIYF. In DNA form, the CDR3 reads TGTGCCAGCAGTGTCGGAGGACAGGGGACTGGAAACACCATATATTTT.

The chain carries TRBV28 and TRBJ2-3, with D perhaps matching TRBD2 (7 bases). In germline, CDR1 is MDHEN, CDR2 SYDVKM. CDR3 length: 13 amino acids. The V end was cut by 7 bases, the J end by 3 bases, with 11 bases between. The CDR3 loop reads CASKRGGTDTQYF. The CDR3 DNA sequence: TGTGCCAGCAAGAGGGGGGGAACAGATACGCAGTATTTT.

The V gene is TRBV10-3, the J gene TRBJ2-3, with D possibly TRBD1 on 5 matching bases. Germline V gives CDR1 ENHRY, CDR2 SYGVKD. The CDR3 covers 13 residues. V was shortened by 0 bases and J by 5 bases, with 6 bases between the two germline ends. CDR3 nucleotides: TGTGCCATCAGTGAGTCCCAGGGAGATACGCAGTATTTT. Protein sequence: CAISESQGDTQYF.

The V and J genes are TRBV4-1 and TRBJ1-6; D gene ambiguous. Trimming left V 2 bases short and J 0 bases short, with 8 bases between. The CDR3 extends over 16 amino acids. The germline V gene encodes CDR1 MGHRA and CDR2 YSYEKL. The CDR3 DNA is TGCGCCAGCAGCCAAATCGAGAGCTCCTATAATTCACCCCTCCACTTT. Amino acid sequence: CASSQIESSYNSPLHF.

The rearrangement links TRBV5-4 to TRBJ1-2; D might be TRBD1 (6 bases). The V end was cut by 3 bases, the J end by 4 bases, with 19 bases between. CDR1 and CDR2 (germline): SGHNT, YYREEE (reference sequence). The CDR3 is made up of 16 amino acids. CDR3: CASSSSGGAQGYGYTF. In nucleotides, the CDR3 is TGTGCCAGCAGCTCCTCTGGGGGGGCGCAGGGCTATGGCTACACCTTC.

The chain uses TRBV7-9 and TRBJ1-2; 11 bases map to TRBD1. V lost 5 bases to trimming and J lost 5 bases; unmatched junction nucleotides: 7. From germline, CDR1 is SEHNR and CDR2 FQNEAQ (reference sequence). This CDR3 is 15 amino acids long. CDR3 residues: CASSPPGTGGYGYTF. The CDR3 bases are TGTGCCAGCAGCCCCCCCGGGACAGGGGGTTATGGCTACACCTTC.

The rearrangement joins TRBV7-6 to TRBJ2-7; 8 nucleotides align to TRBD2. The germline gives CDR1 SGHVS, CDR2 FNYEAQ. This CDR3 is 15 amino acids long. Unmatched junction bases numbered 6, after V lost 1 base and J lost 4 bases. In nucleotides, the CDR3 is TGTGCCAGCAGCTTAGATAGTAGCGGGGAGTACGAGCAGTACTTC. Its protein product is CASSLDSSGEYEQYF.

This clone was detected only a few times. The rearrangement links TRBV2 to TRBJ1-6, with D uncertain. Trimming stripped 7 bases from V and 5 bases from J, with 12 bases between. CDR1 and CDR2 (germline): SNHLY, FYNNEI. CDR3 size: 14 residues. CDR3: CASTGFDDNSPLHF. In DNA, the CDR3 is TGTGCCAGCACAGGATTTGACGATAATTCACCCCTCCACTTT.

The CDR3 nucleotides read TGTGCCAGCAGTGCGACAGCCGAAAAACTGTTTTTT. Translation gives CASSATAEKLFF. The chain is built from TRBV6-2 or TRBV6-3 and TRBJ1-4, with a tentative D call TRBD1 (5 bases). Germline loops: CDR1 MNHEY, CDR2 SVGEGT. Trimming pared 5 bases from V and 8 bases from J, leaving 9 bases between. This CDR3 is 12 amino acids long.

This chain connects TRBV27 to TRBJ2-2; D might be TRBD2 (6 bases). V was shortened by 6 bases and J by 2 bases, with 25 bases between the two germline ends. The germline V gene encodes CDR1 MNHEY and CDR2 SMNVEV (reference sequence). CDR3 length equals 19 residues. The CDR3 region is CASSPWGVSYNTNTGELFF. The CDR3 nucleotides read TGTGCCAGCAGCCCGTGGGGGGTTTCTTATAACACTAACACCGGGGAGCTGTTTTTT.

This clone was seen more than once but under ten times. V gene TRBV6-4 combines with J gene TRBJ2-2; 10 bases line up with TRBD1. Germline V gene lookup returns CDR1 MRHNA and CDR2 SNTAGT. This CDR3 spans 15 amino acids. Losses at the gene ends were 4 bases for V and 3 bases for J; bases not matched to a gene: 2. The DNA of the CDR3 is TGTGCCAGCAGTGCCGGGACAGGGGACACCGGGGAGCTGTTTTTT. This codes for CASSAGTGDTGELFF.

The CDR3 DNA reads as TGTGCCAGCAGTTTGGGGGGCACCGGGGAGCTGTTTTTT. Its translation is CASSLGGTGELFF. The chain is built from TRBV12-3 or TRBV12-4 and TRBJ2-2; possible D gene TRBD2, 6 bases. The CDR3 runs 13 residues. Trimming left V 3 bases short and J 4 bases short, with 6 bases between.

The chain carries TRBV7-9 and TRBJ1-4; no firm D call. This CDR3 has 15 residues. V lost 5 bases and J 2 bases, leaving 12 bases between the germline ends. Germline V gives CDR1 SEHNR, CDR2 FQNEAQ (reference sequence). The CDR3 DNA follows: TGTGCCAGCAGCGGCGGGGTGGGGACTAATGAAAAACTGTTTTTT. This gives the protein CASSGGVGTNEKLFF.

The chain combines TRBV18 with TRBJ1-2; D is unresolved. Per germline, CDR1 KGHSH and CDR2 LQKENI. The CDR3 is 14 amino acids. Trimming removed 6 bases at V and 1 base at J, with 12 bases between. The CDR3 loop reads CASSEAHGNYGYTF. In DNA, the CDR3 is TGTGCCAGCTCCGAGGCCCATGGTAACTATGGCTACACCTTC. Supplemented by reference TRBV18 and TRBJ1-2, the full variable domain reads NAGVMQNPRHLVRRRGQEARLRCSPMKGHSHVYWYRQLPEEGLKFMVYLQKENIIDESGMPKERFSAEFPKEGPSILRIQQVVRGDSAAYFCASSEAHGNYGYTFGSGTRLTVV.

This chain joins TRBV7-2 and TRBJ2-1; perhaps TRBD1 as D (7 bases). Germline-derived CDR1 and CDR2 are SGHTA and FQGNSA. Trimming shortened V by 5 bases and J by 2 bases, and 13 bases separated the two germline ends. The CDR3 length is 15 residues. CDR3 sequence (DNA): TGTGCCAGCAGCGCAGGGGGGTCAACCTACAATGAGCAGTTCTTC. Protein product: CASSAGGSTYNEQFF.

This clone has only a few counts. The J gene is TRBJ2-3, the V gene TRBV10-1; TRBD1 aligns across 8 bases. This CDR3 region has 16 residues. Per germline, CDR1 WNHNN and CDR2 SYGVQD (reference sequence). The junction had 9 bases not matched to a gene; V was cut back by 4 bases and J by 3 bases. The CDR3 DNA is TGCGCCAGCAGTGCCGACAGGGGCTATGAGACAGATACGCAGTATTTT. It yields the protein CASSADRGYETDTQYF.

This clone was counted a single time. As DNA, the CDR3 is TGCGCCAGCAGCACAGGGGGCGAAAAACTGTTTTTT. Its protein product is CASSTGGEKLFF. The chain uses TRBV5-1 and TRBJ1-4, with 9 bases lining up with TRBD1. The CDR3 length is 12 residues. V lost 4 bases and J lost 8; bases outside the gene matches: 0. CDR1 and CDR2 from the germline V gene are SGHRS and YFSETQ.

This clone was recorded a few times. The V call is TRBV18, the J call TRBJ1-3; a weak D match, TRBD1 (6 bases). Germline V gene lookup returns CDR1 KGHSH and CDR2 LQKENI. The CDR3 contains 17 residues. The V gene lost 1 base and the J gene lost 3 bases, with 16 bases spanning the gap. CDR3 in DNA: TGTGCCAGCTCACCACGGAAGGGGGATACTTATGGAAACACCATATATTTT. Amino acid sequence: CASSPRKGDTYGNTIYF.

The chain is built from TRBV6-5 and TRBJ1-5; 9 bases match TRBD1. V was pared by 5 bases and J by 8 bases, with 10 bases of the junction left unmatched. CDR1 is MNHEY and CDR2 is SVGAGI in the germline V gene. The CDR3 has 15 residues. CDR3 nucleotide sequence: TGTGCCAGCAGTCTGGACAGGGGTGAGGCAGAGCCCCAGCATTTT. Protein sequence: CASSLDRGEAEPQHF.

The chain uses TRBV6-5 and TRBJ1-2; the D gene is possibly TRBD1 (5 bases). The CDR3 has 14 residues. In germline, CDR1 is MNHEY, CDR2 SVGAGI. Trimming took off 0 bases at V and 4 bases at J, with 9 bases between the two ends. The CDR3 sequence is CASSYSFGGYGYTF. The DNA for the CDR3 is TGTGCCAGCAGTTACTCGTTCGGGGGCTATGGCTACACCTTC.

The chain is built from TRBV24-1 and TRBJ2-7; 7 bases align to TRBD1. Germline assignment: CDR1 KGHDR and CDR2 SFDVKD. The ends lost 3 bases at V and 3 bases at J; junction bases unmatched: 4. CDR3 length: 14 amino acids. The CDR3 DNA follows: TGTGCCACCAGTGATCCGACAGGGATCTACGAGCAGTACTTC. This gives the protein CATSDPTGIYEQYF.

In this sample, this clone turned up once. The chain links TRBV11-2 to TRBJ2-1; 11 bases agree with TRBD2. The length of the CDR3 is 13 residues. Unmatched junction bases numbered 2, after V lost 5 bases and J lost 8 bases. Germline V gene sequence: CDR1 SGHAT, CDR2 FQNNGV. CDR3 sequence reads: CASSDSGGDEQFF. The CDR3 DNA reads TGTGCCAGCAGCGATAGCGGGGGGGATGAGCAGTTCTTC.

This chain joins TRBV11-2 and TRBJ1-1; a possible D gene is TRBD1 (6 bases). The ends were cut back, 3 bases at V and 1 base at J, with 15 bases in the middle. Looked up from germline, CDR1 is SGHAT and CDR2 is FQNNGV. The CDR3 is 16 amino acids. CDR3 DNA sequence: TGTGCCAGCAGCTTGTGGAACAGGGATCCGAACACTGAAGCTTTCTTT. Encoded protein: CASSLWNRDPNTEAFF. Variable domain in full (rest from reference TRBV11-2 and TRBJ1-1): EAGVAQSPRYKIIEKRQSVAFWCNPISGHATLYWYQQILGQGPKLLIQFQNNGVVDDSQLPKDRFSAERLKGVDSTLKIQPAKLEDSAVYLCASSLWNRDPNTEAFFGQGTRLTVV.

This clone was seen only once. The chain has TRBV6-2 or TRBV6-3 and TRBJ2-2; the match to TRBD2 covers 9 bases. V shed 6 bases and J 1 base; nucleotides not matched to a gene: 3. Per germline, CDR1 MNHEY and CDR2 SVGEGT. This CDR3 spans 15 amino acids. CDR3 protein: CASSRSGGNTGELFF. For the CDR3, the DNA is TGTGCCAGCAGCCGTAGCGGGGGGAACACCGGGGAGCTGTTTTTT.

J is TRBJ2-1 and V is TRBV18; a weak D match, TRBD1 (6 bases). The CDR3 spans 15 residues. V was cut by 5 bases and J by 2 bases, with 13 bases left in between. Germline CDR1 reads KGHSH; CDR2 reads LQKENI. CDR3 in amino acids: CASSARQAAYNEQFF. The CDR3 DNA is TGTGCCAGCTCAGCTAGACAGGCCGCCTACAATGAGCAGTTCTTC.

The CDR3 nucleotides are TGTGCTAGTGGTTTGACCTCACTAGCGGGGGGCGGAGAGACCCAGTACTTC. Amino acids: CASGLTSLAGGGETQYF. The chain has TRBV12-5 and TRBJ2-5, with 12 bases matching TRBD2. Losses at the gene ends were 2 bases for V and 4 bases for J; bases not matched to a gene: 8. Per germline, CDR1 LGHNT and CDR2 FRNRAP. CDR3 length equals 17 residues.

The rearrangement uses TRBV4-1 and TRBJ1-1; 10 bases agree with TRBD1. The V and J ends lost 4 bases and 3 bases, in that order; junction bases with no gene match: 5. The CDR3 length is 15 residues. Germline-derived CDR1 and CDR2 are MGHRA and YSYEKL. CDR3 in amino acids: CASSPRQGADTEAFF. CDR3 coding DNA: TGCGCCAGCAGCCCTCGACAGGGGGCGGACACTGAAGCTTTCTTT.